Below are 25 T cell receptor beta chains sequenced from a single sample in a study of shared clonotypes between healthy human individuals. Libraries were prepared by immunoSEQ multiplex PCR; TCRdb keeps only in-frame clonotypes and omits some of them. This table holds approximately 2.1 million clones, approximately 95% found once. Material for sequencing was naive CD4+ T cells from PBMCs. Noted subset: CD45RA+ positively selected. The receptors here all came from a man between 18 and 29 years old in good health. Some clones in this sample may be carry-over from other donors' samples.

The chain carries TRBV27 and TRBJ2-3; D is undetermined. Looked up from germline, CDR1 is MNHEY and CDR2 is SMNVEV (reference sequence). The ends were cut back, 7 bases at V and 4 bases at J, with 6 bases in the middle. This CDR3 contains 11 residues. The CDR3 bases are TGTGCCAGCACGGATGCAGATACGCAGTATTTT. It specifies CASTDADTQYF.

V is TRBV5-8 and J is TRBJ2-5; no clear D gene. The CDR3 extends over 15 amino acids. The V gene's germline CDR1 is SGHTS and CDR2 YDEGEE. Trimming stripped 1 base from V and 4 bases from J, with 14 bases between. Here the CDR3 reads CASSLPSPTRETQYF. The CDR3 DNA follows: TGTGCCAGCAGCTTGCCGAGCCCCACGAGAGAGACCCAGTACTTC.

This clone appeared once. This chain uses TRBV2 with TRBJ2-1, with a weak D call TRBD2 (5 bases). The CDR3 extends over 13 amino acids. Germline CDR1 reads SNHLY; CDR2 reads FYNNEI. With 7 bases removed from V and 0 bases from J, the gap between germline ends came to 7 bases. Here the CDR3 DNA reads TGTGCCAGCACCGGGGACTCCTACAATGAGCAGTTCTTC. It codes for CASTGDSYNEQFF.

The chain combines TRBV4-1 with TRBJ2-1; 7 bases match TRBD2. The length of the CDR3 is 15 residues. The germline V gene has CDR1 MGHRA and CDR2 YSYEKL. The V segment lost 0 bases and the J segment 8 bases; nucleotides outside the gene matches: 7. CDR3 sequence reads: CASSQERLREDEQFF. The CDR3, as DNA: TGCGCCAGCAGCCAAGAAAGACTCCGGGAGGATGAGCAGTTCTTC.

The chain is built from TRBV11-2 and TRBJ1-2; 7 positions match TRBD1. This CDR3 contains 17 residues. The junction had 14 bases not matched to a gene; V was cut back by 4 bases and J by 3 bases. Germline lookup yields CDR1 SGHAT and CDR2 FQNNGV. The CDR3 spells CASSSVYRDSFYYGYTF. CDR3 sequence (DNA): TGTGCCAGCAGCTCAGTATACCGGGACAGCTTTTACTATGGCTACACCTTC.

This clone was seen a single time. The chain has TRBV4-3 and TRBJ2-3; 13 bases align to TRBD2. V lost 4 bases and J lost 5; bases outside the gene matches: 18. The germline V gene has CDR1 LGHNA and CDR2 YSLEER. The CDR3 has 20 residues. CDR3 sequence (DNA): TGCGCCAGCAGCCTCAGACTAGCGGGAGGTTCGGGAGAGGGAGTAGATACGCAGTATTTT. Amino acid sequence: CASSLRLAGGSGEGVDTQYF.

This clone was picked up one time. The rearrangement joins TRBV28 to TRBJ1-2, with 8 bases matching TRBD1. Trimming at V came to 6 bases and at J to 3 bases, leaving 6 bases not matched to a gene. Germline V gene sequence: CDR1 MDHEN, CDR2 SYDVKM. There are 14 residues in the CDR3. The CDR3 protein is CASSGAGGYYGYTF. In DNA form, the CDR3 reads TGTGCCAGCAGCGGCGCAGGGGGCTACTATGGCTACACCTTC.

The chain recombines TRBV4-1 with TRBJ1-2; no clear D gene. The CDR3 totals 13 residues. Trimming shortened V by 1 base and J by 7 bases, and 10 bases separated the two germline ends. Germline CDR1 MGHRA, CDR2 YSYEKL. The CDR3 spells CASSQGVGIGYTF. The DNA for the CDR3 is TGCGCCAGCAGCCAAGGTGTGGGGATTGGCTACACCTTC.

Note on this clone: The sample contains more than one DNA sequence encoding this CDR3. V and J are TRBV6-5 and TRBJ2-7, with TRBD2 identical over 15 bases. CDR1 and CDR2 (germline): MNHEY, SVGAGI. Trimming at V came to 6 bases and at J to 1 base, leaving 1 base not matched to a gene. The CDR3 contains 15 residues. The CDR3 here is CASRGLAGGSYEQYF. CDR3 nucleotide sequence: TGTGCCAGCAGGGGACTAGCGGGAGGTTCCTACGAGCAGTACTTC.

This clone was counted a single time. The gene calls are TRBV5-1 and TRBJ2-5; TRBD2 might be the D (7 bases). Germline V gene lookup returns CDR1 SGHRS and CDR2 YFSETQ. Trimming took 0 bases from V and 4 from J, leaving 16 bases between them. CDR3 length: 16 residues. The CDR3 sequence is CASSLGRGRARETQYF. CDR3 nucleotides: TGCGCCAGCAGCTTGGGGAGGGGGAGGGCCCGAGAGACCCAGTACTTC.

This chain joins TRBV9 and TRBJ1-2; possibly TRBD1 for D (6 bases). V lost 2 bases and J lost 4, with 9 bases in between. CDR1 and CDR2 (germline): SGDLS, YYNGEE. The CDR3 totals 13 residues. Here the CDR3 reads CASSVGTPYGYTF. The CDR3 DNA reads as TGTGCCAGCAGCGTTGGGACACCCTATGGCTACACCTTC. The whole variable domain, filled in from reference TRBV9 and TRBJ1-2, reads DSGVTQTPKHLITATGQRVTLRCSPRSGDLSVYWYQQSLDQGLQFLIQYYNGEERAKGNILERFSAQQFPDLHSELNLSSLELGDSALYFCASSVGTPYGYTFGSGTRLTVV.

The genes are TRBV5-4 and TRBJ2-7; 10 bases align to TRBD1. This CDR3 has 16 amino acids. Germline CDR1 is SGHNT and CDR2 is YYREEE (reference sequence). The ends lost 3 bases at V and 3 bases at J; junction bases unmatched: 9. This CDR3 reads CASSSKKGDRGYEQYF. The DNA of the CDR3 is TGTGCCAGCAGCTCGAAGAAGGGGGACAGGGGCTACGAGCAGTACTTC.

J is TRBJ2-2 and V is TRBV28, with TRBD1 identical over 9 bases. Germline CDR1 MDHEN, CDR2 SYDVKM. CDR3 length: 15 residues. Unmatched junction bases numbered 9, after V lost 8 bases and J lost 5 bases. The CDR3 coding sequence is TGTGCCAGCGGTCTGGACAGGGGAAAAACCGGGGAGCTGTTTTTT. It is translated as CASGLDRGKTGELFF.

The gene calls are TRBV28 and TRBJ2-3; TRBD2 agrees at 7 bases. CDR3 length: 13 residues. The germline V gene encodes CDR1 MDHEN and CDR2 SYDVKM. The J segment lost 4 bases and the V segment lost 8 bases, leaving 6 bases of the junction unmatched. The CDR3 loop reads CASGAGVSDTQYF. In DNA form, the CDR3 reads TGTGCCAGCGGGGCGGGAGTCTCAGATACGCAGTATTTT.

J is TRBJ1-5 and V is TRBV19; D call uncertain. Germline V gene sequence: CDR1 LNHDA, CDR2 SQIVND (reference sequence). Trimming took off 2 bases at V and 6 bases at J, with 8 bases between the two ends. CDR3 length equals 13 residues. CDR3 amino acids: CASSIRVSQPQHF. Here the CDR3 DNA reads TGTGCCAGTAGTATAAGGGTCTCTCAGCCCCAGCATTTT.

CDR3 sequence: CASSAGLAFF. The CDR3 coding sequence is TGTGCCAGCAGTGCGGGGCTGGCTTTCTTT. V is TRBV2 and J is TRBJ1-1; D may be TRBD1 (5 bases). Per germline, CDR1 SNHLY and CDR2 FYNNEI. The length of the CDR3 is 10 residues. Trimming shortened V by 4 bases and J by 11 bases, and 8 bases separated the two germline ends.

The gene calls are TRBV5-8 and TRBJ2-7; D ambiguous. Germline CDR1 is SGHTS and CDR2 is YDEGEE. Trimming removed 0 bases at V and 0 bases at J, with 10 bases between. This CDR3 region has 15 residues. Here the CDR3 reads CASSLVGFSSYEQYF. In DNA, the CDR3 is TGTGCCAGCAGCTTGGTGGGCTTTAGCTCCTACGAGCAGTACTTC. The variable domain in full, with the rest retrieved from reference TRBV5-8 and TRBJ2-7, is EAGVTQSPTHLIKTRGQQATLRCSPISGHTSVYWYQQALGLGLQFLLWYDEGEERNRGNFPPRFSGRQFPNYSSELNVNALELEDSALYLCASSLVGFSSYEQYFGPGTRLTVT.

This sequence joins TRBV29-1 and TRBJ2-2; weak D call: TRBD1 (6 bases). The V end was cut by 3 bases, the J end by 3 bases, with 11 bases between. CDR1 and CDR2 (germline): SQVTM, ANQGSEA. This CDR3 comprises 14 residues. This chain's CDR3 is CSVDQGLHTGELFF. In nucleotides, the CDR3 is TGCAGCGTTGATCAGGGGCTGCACACCGGGGAGCTGTTTTTT.

J is TRBJ2-3 and V is TRBV4-3, with D unresolved. Germline CDR1 LGHNA, CDR2 YSLEER. The CDR3 has 13 residues. The V end was cut by 3 bases, the J end by 2 bases, with 6 bases between. CDR3 sequence reads: CASSQGNTDTQYF. CDR3 in DNA: TGCGCCAGCAGCCAGGGAAACACAGATACGCAGTATTTT.

A single count supports this clone. The chain uses TRBV5-6 and TRBJ1-1; no reliable D call. The CDR3 consists of 16 residues. With 0 bases removed from V and 0 bases from J, the gap between germline ends came to 12 bases. Germline values: CDR1 SGHDT, CDR2 YYEEEE. CDR3 sequence: CASSLVDTVMNTEAFF. For the CDR3, the DNA is TGTGCCAGCAGCTTGGTGGATACAGTCATGAACACTGAAGCTTTCTTT.

This chain joins TRBV5-1 and TRBJ1-1; no firm D call. Trimming shortened V by 0 bases and J by 6 bases, and 15 bases separated the two germline ends. The CDR3 has 15 residues. The germline gives CDR1 SGHRS, CDR2 YFSETQ. CDR3 DNA sequence: TGCGCCAGCAGCTTGGTCACCCTCGGCCGATCTGAAGCTTTCTTT. Its translation: CASSLVTLGRSEAFF.

The chain combines TRBV11-2 with TRBJ1-1, with 10 nucleotides matching TRBD1. Trimming at V came to 2 bases and at J to 5 bases, leaving 5 bases not matched to a gene. CDR1 is SGHAT and CDR2 is FQNNGV in the germline V gene. The CDR3 is 15 amino acids. The CDR3 DNA is TGTGCCAGCAGCTTAATGGGACAGGGGATGACTGAAGCTTTCTTT. Encoded protein: CASSLMGQGMTEAFF.

The CDR3 is CASSEIGTNEKLFF. In DNA, the CDR3 is TGTGCCAGCAGTGAAATAGGAACTAATGAAAAACTGTTTTTT. The chain employs TRBV6-1 and TRBJ1-4, with D unresolved. The CDR3 consists of 14 residues. V lost 2 bases and J lost 1, with 5 bases in between. The germline V gene has CDR1 MNHNS and CDR2 SASEGT.

The chain uses TRBV2 and TRBJ2-7, with D possibly TRBD1 on 5 matching bases. V was shortened by 7 bases and J by 5 bases, with 12 bases between the two germline ends. Germline V CDR1 and CDR2: SNHLY, FYNNEI. This CDR3 contains 12 residues. CDR3 sequence (DNA): TGTGCCAGCATCGGCAGGGCCCACGAGCAGTACTTC. Translating gives CASIGRAHEQYF.

Here the CDR3 reads CSVVAAAKQGTQHF. The CDR3 coding sequence is TGCAGCGTTGTGGCAGCCGCGAAACAGGGAACCCAGCATTTT. The V call is TRBV29-1, the J call TRBJ1-5; D might be TRBD1 (6 bases). This CDR3 has 14 residues. Germline V CDR1 and CDR2: SQVTM, ANQGSEA. V was shortened by 4 bases and J by 11 bases, with 21 bases between the two germline ends.